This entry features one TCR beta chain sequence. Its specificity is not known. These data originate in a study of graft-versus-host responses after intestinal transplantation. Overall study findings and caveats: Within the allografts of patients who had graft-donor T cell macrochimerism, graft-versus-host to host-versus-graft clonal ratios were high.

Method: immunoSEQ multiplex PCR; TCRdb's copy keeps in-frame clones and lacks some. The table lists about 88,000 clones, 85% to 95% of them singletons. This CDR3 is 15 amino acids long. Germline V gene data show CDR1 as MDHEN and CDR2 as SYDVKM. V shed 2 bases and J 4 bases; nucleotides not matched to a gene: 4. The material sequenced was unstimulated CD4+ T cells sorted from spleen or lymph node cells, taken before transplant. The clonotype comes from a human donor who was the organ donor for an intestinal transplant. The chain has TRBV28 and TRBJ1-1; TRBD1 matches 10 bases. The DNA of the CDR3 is TGTGCCAGCAGTTTACCCGGACAGGGGGGCACTGAAGCTTTCTTT. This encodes CASSLPGQGGTEAFF. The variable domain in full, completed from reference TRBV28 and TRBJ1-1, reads DVKVTQSSRYLVKRTGEKVFLECVQDMDHENMFWYRQDPGLGLRLIYFSYDVKMKEKGDIPEGYSVSREKKERFSLILESASTNQTSMYLCASSLPGQGGTEAFFGQGTRLTVV.